The entry that follows covers one T cell receptor (beta chain) sequence. Its antigen remains unidentified. The CDR3 loop spans 17 amino acids. Losses at the gene ends were 5 bases for V and 1 base for J; bases not matched to a gene: 8. The germline V gene encodes CDR1 SGHNT and CDR2 YENEEA. The data were taken from a study of shared clonotypes between healthy human individuals. Study information: Two female and three male donors aged 18 to 49 were enrolled.

General study findings and limits: Memory subsets generally showed lower estimated richness than naive subsets.

Clones were sequenced by immunoSEQ multiplex PCR, and TCRdb holds only the in-frame ones, with some missing. The top ten clones hold approximately 0.44% of a sample with some 1.5 million clones, 95% to 99% of them seen once. The rearrangement links TRBV11-3 to TRBJ2-1; 10 bases line up with TRBD2. This TCR was recovered from a man aged 25 to 45 in good health. Sample: naive CD4+ T cells sorted from blood. Regarding subset: CD45RA+ positively selected. CDR3 loop: CASSRYASGSSYNEQFF. In DNA form, the CDR3 reads TGTGCCAGCAGCAGATACGCTAGCGGGAGTTCCTACAATGAGCAGTTCTTC.